This T cell receptor beta chain was identified during a study of cytomegalovirus exposure and HLA in healthy donors. Whole-study results and caveats: What a later analysis showed was that several of the most significant clusters appeared linked to common viral pathogens. Near-uniform donor sequencing depth was presumed by presence/absence analyses. Later work found most CMV-associated TCR beta chains apparently HLA-restricted.

V was clipped by 0 bases and J by 2 bases; unmatched bases: 6. There are 16 residues in the CDR3. Looked up from germline, CDR1 is SGHRS and CDR2 is YFSETQ. PCR used 60 Vbeta primers and 13 Jbeta primers. Sequencing used immunoSEQ multiplex PCR; TCRdb keeps in-frame clones, though not all of them. The sample carries about 100,000 clones, roughly 75% recorded once. The count of this clone is one. Its cognate antigen is unknown. The sequenced material came from PBMCs. The rearrangement joins TRBV5-1 to TRBJ1-2, with 8 bases aligning to TRBD1. This receptor was taken from a male donor in good health and CMV-seropositive. The CDR3 spells CASSLEQGALNYGYTF. CDR3 bases: TGCGCCAGCAGCTTGGAGCAGGGGGCCCTCAACTATGGCTACACCTTC.